What follows describes a single T cell receptor (beta chain). Its target is unknown. Profiling relied on immunoSEQ multiplex PCR, and the TCRdb table lists in-frame clones only, not all of them. Among tens of thousands of clones, more than 70% were seen once, and the ten largest hold around a fifth. Collection occurred without any documented infections or immune events in donors. The germline V gene has CDR1 SGHRS and CDR2 YFSETQ. The CDR3 consists of 18 residues. V was cut by 3 bases and J by 2 bases, with 22 bases left in between. The sample is drawn from a study of identifying expanded T cells in peripheral blood. Broader study findings: Technical replicates showed roughly 1.2 changed clones; about 2 weeks roughly 18; four weeks 19. Clone count variance between roughly 2-week samples rose with total template count.

The chain recombines TRBV5-1 with TRBJ2-3; D may be TRBD1 or TRBD2 (7 bases each). The TCR was taken from a person aged 18-70 years in good health. The material sequenced was blood. The CDR3 nucleotides read TGCGCCAGCAGCTCCGCGCCAACAGGGGAGGGGTCCACAGATACGCAGTATTTT. Amino acids: CASSSAPTGEGSTDTQYF.